A selection of T cell receptor beta chains follows, all from one sample in a study of T-cell memory formation after mild COVID-19. TCRdb processed the 5' RACE reads anew with MiXCR; each CDR3 protein has one entry. The sample holds about 130,000 distinct CDR3 sequences; about 17% are singletons and the top ten take 5.2%. The sample consisted of PBMCs or a T cell subset sorted from them (not recorded which). Receptor source: a man younger than 35 who had mild COVID-19 (a few samples of this study predate the infection). Cell type and time point are not known. The CDR3 runs from the conserved cysteine through the conserved F or W. A D gene is named only where the DNA matches it firmly. Clone size is given for some rows only: seen once, a few or many times, or a class if the clone is expanded.

D	length	size	J	V	CDR3	DNA
.	14	.	TRBJ2-2	TRBV11-2	CASSLVISTGELFF	TGTGCCAGCAGCTTAGTCATAAGCACCGGGGAGCTGTTTTTT
.	17	.	TRBJ1-1	TRBV7-2	CASSAFGQGKDNTEAFF	TGTGCCAGCAGTGCCTTTGGGCAGGGGAAGGACAACACTGAAGCTTTCTTT
.	13	few	TRBJ2-1	TRBV18	CASSPVLLHEQFF	TGTGCCAGCTCACCCGTCCTTCTCCATGAGCAGTTCTTC
.	15	few	TRBJ2-2	TRBV24-1	CATSARGFSTGELFF	TGTGCCACCAGTGCTCGGGGGTTTTCTACCGGGGAGCTGTTTTTT
TRBD1	15	.	TRBJ1-6	TRBV7-2	CASSLKGGDGSPLHF	TGTGCCAGCAGCTTAAAAGGGGGCGATGGTTCACCCCTCCACTTT
.	15	few	TRBJ1-3	TRBV30	CAWSRGAISGNTIYF	TGTGCCTGGAGTAGGGGGGCCATCTCTGGAAACACCATATATTTT
TRBD1	13	.	TRBJ1-2	TRBV5-4	CASSYTGEYGYTF	TGTGCCAGCAGCTATACAGGGGAGTATGGCTACACCTTC
.	13	.	TRBJ2-1	TRBV7-9	CASSLGRYGEQFF	TGTGCCAGCAGCTTAGGGCGGTACGGGGAGCAGTTCTTC
.	15	.	TRBJ1-1	TRBV5-1	CASSLAIGANTEAFF	TGCGCCAGCAGCTTGGCTATAGGGGCGAACACTGAAGCTTTCTTT
TRBD2	14	.	TRBJ2-7	TRBV5-1	CASSPSGGTYEQYF	TGCGCCAGCAGCCCTAGCGGGGGGACCTACGAGCAGTACTTC
TRBD2	19	.	TRBJ2-3	TRBV27	CASKGAPGTSGQSTDTQYF	TGTGCCAGCAAGGGAGCTCCGGGGACTAGCGGGCAAAGCACAGATACGCAGTATTTT
.	14	few	TRBJ2-3	TRBV20-1	CSARKGPSTDTQYF	TGCAGTGCTAGAAAGGGACCTAGCACAGATACGCAGTATTTT
.	15	few	TRBJ2-1	TRBV7-2	CASSLNAGRYNEQFF	TGTGCCAGCAGCTTAAACGCGGGGCGTTACAATGAGCAGTTCTTC
.	13	.	TRBJ2-2	TRBV12-3/TRBV12-4	CASSLISAGELFF	TGTGCCAGCAGTTTAATTAGTGCCGGGGAGCTGTTTTTT
.	15	few	TRBJ1-4	TRBV5-1	CASSFGAAVREKLFF	TGCGCCAGCAGCTTCGGTGCAGCAGTACGTGAAAAACTGTTTTTT